This T cell receptor (beta chain) is drawn from a study of cytomegalovirus exposure and HLA in healthy donors. About the study: Falling in the Caucasian-associated ancestry cluster were 80% to 85% of approximately 410 genotyped donors. Whole-study findings and limits: Roughly uniform sequencing depth across donors was assumed, possibly incorrectly. Published work reported that the classifier diagnosed cytomegalovirus status with high specificity and sensitivity.

PCR used 60 Vbeta primers and 13 Jbeta primers. This table comes from immunoSEQ multiplex PCR, and its TCRdb copy is limited to in-frame clones, with some not included. Among some 200,000 clones listed, 75% to 90% were seen once. Per germline, CDR1 SGHRS and CDR2 YFSETQ. J was trimmed by 5 bases and V by 4 bases; bases with no gene match: 5. CDR3 length: 14 residues. At collection, donors were nominally healthy, but unrecorded immune exposures were probable. A note on this clone: As yet, its antigen is unknown.

The gene calls are TRBV5-1 and TRBJ2-3; TRBD1 agrees at 9 bases. Sequenced: PBMCs. This clonotype was obtained from a woman in her 50s in good health and CMV-seropositive. CDR3 DNA sequence: TGCGCCAGCAGCCCGGGACAGGGAAGAGATACGCAGTATTTT. Translation: CASSPGQGRDTQYF. The full variable domain, in which reference TRBV5-1 and TRBJ2-3 provide the parts outside the CDR3, is KAGVTQTPRYLIKTRGQQVTLSCSPISGHRSVSWYQQTPGQGLQFLFEYFSETQRNKGNFPGRFSGRQFSNSRSEMNVSTLELGDSALYLCASSPGQGRDTQYFGPGTRLTVL.